The text below deals with one T cell receptor beta chain. Its antigen has not been determined. Per-base quality was not reported, and no clone a single base away is much larger than it. Between the V and J ends, shortened by 2 bases and 2 bases respectively, the junction contains 6 bases. CDR1 and CDR2 are drawn from the germline V gene: SGHTA, FQGNSA. There are 13 amino acids in the CDR3, from cysteine to phenylalanine inclusive. Kept here is only the CDR3 DNA, which spans 39 bases and is read in frame from base 1. Explained via the paper, the time point label denotes: about 28 days (+/-7) after the second vaccine dose. Because spike-specific TCR depth and breadth did not differ between the two schedules, AZD1222 recipients who got a second dose at roughly 4 weeks were pooled with those who got a second dose at roughly 12 weeks. Samples from vaccinated people were obtained from the UK trials COV001 and COV002, which included a single-blind randomized controlled phase 2/3 trial of AZD1222 (ChAdOx1 nCoV-19) in healthy adults. Trial participant PBMC samples were collected at day 0 and day 28 after the second dose for TCRbeta chain sequencing.

This record belongs to a study of T cell responses to AZD1222 COVID-19 vaccine (dated by TCRdb to the early 2020s). A note on the overall study: A total of about 240 trial participants underwent TCR sequencing, of whom some 210 received two doses of AZD1222 and about 25 received two doses of the MenACWY control vaccine. Trial participants were enrolled into age subgroups of 18-55, 56-69 and 70-plus years, which contained roughly 140, 27 and 60 TCR-sequenced participants, respectively. General conclusions and limits of the study: Nearly half of unique spike-specific TCRs reportedly recognized epitopes outside regions mutated in the B.1.351 and B.1.1.7 variants. CD4 TCRs associated with the vaccine covered the entire spike protein, and the dominant responses were in regions 160-218 and 743-854. Participants were mostly white British and included more females than males, and it was suggested by the authors that clonal diversity may have been underestimated. A significant rise in spike-specific TCR breadth and depth was observed after two AZD1222 doses relative to day 0 and relative to MenACWY recipients. Conclusions about previously exposed vaccinees are limited because only five to seven AZD1222 recipients were SARS-CoV-2 seropositive at baseline. The 56-69-year group was small, and its depth increase did not reach significance, likely because of low power. No day 14 peak-response samples were available, so repertoires were characterized only after the peak T cell response.

The CDR3 regions of human TCRbeta chains were analyzed by immunosequencing. Per the source publication's procedure: Repertoire TCRs were matched against a reference library of SARS-CoV-2-specific TCRs generated with the MIRA antigen-specificity platform. Breadth meant the fraction of unique TCRs that were SARS-CoV-2-associated, whereas depth meant the fraction of total T cells that were SARS-CoV-2-associated. Using the MIRA data, every spike-specific TCR was mapped to the spike region that the TCR reacted to and assigned to either a CD4 or a CD8 class. Log10-transformed breadth and depth values were compared by one-way ANOVA with Sidak's multiple comparisons tests. In TCRdb, the immuneACCESS table is reduced to in-frame sequences with V and J assigned. These tables do not hold every clone; where another copy was compared, an unresolved V gene accounts for under half, and the others remain unexplained. The DNA gave D and trimming, while V, J and clone size come from that table. The sample table records roughly 100,000 clones; roughly 80% of these occur just once. The ten biggest clones cover approximately 15% of the sample.

The chain joins TRBV7-2 to TRBJ1-2, with no D gene named confidently. The sample was peripheral blood, taken 28 days after the second AZD1222 dose. The source of this sequence is an adult who received the AZD1222 COVID-19 vaccine. The CDR3 sequence is CASSLQPNYGYTF. Read as DNA, the sequence is TGTGCCAGCAGCTTACAGCCCAACTATGGCTACACCTTC.